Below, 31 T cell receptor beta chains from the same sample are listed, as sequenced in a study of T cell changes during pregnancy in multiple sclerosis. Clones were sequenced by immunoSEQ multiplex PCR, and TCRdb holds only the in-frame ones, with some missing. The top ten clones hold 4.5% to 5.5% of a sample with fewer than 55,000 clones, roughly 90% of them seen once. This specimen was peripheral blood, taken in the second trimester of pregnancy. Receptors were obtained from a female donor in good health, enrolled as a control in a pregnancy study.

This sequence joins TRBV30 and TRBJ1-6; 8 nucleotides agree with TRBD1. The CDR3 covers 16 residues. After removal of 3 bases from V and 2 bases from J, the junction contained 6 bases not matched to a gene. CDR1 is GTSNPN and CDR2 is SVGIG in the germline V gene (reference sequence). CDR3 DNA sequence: TGTGCCTGGAGGGGACCGGACAGGGCCTATAATTCACCCCTCCACTTT. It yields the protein CAWRGPDRAYNSPLHF.

The DNA for the CDR3 is TGTGCCAGTAGTTATATGAGGACAGGCCAGAACGAGCAGTACTTC. This encodes CASSYMRTGQNEQYF. The chain combines TRBV19 with TRBJ2-7; 7 bases map to TRBD1. V was pared by 5 bases and J by 5 bases, with 12 bases of the junction left unmatched. The CDR3 is made up of 15 amino acids. Germline assignment: CDR1 LNHDA and CDR2 SQIVND (reference sequence).

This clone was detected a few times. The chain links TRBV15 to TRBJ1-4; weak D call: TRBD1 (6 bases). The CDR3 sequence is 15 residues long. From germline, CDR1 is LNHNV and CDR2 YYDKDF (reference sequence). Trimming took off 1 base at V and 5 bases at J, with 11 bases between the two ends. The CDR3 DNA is TGTGCCACCAGCAGAGTCTGGCAGGGGAATGAAAAACTGTTTTTT. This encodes CATSRVWQGNEKLFF.

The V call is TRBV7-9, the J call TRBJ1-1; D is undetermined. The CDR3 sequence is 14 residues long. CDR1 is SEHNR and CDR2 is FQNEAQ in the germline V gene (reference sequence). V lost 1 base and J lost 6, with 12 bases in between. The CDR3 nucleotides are TGTGCCAGCAGCTTAGACATCTTGTCCCCTGAAGCTTTCTTT. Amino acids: CASSLDILSPEAFF. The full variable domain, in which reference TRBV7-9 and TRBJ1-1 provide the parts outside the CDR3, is DTGVSQNPRHKITKRGQNVTFRCDPISEHNRLYWYRQTLGQGPEFLTYFQNEAQLEKSRLLSDRFSAERPKGSFSTLEIQRTEQGDSAMYLCASSLDILSPEAFFGQGTRLTVV.

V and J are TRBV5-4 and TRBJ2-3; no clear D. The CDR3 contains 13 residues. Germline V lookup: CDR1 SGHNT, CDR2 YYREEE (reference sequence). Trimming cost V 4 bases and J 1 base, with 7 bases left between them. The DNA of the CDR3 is TGTGCCAGCAGCCCCACGGGCACAGATACGCAGTATTTT. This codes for CASSPTGTDTQYF. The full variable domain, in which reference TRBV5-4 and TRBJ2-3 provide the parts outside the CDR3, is ETGVTQSPTHLIKTRGQQVTLRCSSQSGHNTVSWYQQALGQGPQFIFQYYREEENGRGNFPPRFSGLQFPNYSSELNVNALELDDSALYLCASSPTGTDTQYFGPGTRLTVL.

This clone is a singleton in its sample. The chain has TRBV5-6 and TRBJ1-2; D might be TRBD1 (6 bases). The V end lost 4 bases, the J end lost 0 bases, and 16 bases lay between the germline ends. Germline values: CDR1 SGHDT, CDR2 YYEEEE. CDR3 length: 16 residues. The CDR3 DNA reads TGTGCCAGCAGCGCTGGACAGACAAGCTCTAACTATGGCTACACCTTC. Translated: CASSAGQTSSNYGYTF.

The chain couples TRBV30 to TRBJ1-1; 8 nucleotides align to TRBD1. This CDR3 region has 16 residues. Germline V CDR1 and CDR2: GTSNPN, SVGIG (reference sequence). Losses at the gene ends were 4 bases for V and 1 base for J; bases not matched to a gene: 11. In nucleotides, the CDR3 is TGTGCCTGGATATCTTATGGACAGGGAAGGAACACTGAAGCTTTCTTT. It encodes CAWISYGQGRNTEAFF.

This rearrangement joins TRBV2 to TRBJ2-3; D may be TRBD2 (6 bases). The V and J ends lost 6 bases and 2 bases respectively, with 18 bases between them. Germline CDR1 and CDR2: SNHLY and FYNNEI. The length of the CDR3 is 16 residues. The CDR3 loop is CASSLEGGVNTDTQYF. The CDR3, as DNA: TGTGCCAGCAGCCTAGAAGGCGGGGTTAACACAGATACGCAGTATTTT. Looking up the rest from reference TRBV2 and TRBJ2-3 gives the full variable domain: EPEVTQTPSHQVTQMGQEVILRCVPISNHLYFYWYRQILGQKVEFLVSFYNNEISEKSEIFDDQFSVERPDGSNFTLKIRSTKLEDSAMYFCASSLEGGVNTDTQYFGPGTRLTVL.

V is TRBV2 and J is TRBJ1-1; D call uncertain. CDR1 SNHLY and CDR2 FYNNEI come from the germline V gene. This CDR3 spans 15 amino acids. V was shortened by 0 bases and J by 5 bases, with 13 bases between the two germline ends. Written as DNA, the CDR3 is TGTGCCAGCAGTGAAGCGGCAGTGTTTCGAACTGAAGCTTTCTTT. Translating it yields CASSEAAVFRTEAFF.

The CDR3 nucleotides are TGTGCCAGCAGCCCGGGACAGCGAGAAGGGTATGGCTACACCTTC. It specifies CASSPGQREGYGYTF. The chain carries TRBV5-8 and TRBJ1-2, with 7 bases that match TRBD1. Germline loops: CDR1 SGHTS, CDR2 YDEGEE. The length of the CDR3 is 15 residues. V shed 4 bases and J 5 bases; nucleotides not matched to a gene: 11.

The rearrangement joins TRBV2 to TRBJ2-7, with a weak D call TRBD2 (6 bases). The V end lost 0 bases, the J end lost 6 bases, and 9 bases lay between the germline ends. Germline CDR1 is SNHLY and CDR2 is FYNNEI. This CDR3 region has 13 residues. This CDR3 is CASSEASGGEQYF. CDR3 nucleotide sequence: TGTGCCAGCAGTGAAGCCTCCGGGGGCGAGCAGTACTTC. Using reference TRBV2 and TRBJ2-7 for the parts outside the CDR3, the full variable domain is EPEVTQTPSHQVTQMGQEVILRCVPISNHLYFYWYRQILGQKVEFLVSFYNNEISEKSEIFDDQFSVERPDGSNFTLKIRSTKLEDSAMYFCASSEASGGEQYFGPGTRLTVT.

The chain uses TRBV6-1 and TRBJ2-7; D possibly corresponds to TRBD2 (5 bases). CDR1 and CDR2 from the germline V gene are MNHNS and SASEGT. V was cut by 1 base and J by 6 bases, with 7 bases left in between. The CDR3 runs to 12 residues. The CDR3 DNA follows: TGTGCCAGCAGTGAAGTTAGCGCCGAGCAGTACTTC. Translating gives CASSEVSAEQYF.

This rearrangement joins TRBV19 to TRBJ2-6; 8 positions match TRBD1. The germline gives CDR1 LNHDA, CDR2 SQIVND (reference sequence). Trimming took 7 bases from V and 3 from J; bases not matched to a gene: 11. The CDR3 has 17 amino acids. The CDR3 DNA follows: TGTGCCAGTACCACCGGACAGGGAGTTAGTGGGGCCAACGTCCTGACTTTC. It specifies CASTTGQGVSGANVLTF.

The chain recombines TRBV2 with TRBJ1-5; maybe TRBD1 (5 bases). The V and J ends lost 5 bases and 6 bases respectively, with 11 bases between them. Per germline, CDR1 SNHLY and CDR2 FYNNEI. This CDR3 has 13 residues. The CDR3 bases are TGTGCCAGCAGTTTCCAGGGAGGTCAGCCCCAGCATTTT. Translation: CASSFQGGQPQHF.

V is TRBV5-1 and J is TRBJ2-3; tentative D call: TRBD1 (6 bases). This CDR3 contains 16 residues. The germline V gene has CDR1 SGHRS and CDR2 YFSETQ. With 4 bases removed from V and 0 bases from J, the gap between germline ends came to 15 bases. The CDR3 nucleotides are TGCGCCAGCAGCCCATTCTGGGGGCCCAGCACAGATACGCAGTATTTT. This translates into CASSPFWGPSTDTQYF.

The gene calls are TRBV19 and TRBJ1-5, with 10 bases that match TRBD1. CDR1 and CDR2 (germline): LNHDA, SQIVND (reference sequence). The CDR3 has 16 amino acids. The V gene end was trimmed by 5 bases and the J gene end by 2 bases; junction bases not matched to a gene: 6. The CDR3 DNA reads TGTGCCAGTAGTGTGGATGGGACAGGGGGCAATCAGCCCCAGCATTTT. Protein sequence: CASSVDGTGGNQPQHF.

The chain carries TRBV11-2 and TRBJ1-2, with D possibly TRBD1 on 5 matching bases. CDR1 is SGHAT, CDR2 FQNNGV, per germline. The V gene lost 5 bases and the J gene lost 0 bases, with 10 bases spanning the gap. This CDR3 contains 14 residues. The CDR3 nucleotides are TGTGCCAGCAGCCTCGACAGCCCTAACTATGGCTACACCTTC. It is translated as CASSLDSPNYGYTF.

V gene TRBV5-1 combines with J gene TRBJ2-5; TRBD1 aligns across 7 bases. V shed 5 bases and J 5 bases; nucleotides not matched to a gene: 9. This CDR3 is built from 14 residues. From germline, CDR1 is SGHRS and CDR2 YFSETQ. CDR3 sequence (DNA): TGCGCCAGCAGTTTAGGACAGGCAGCGGAGACCCAGTACTTC. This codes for CASSLGQAAETQYF.

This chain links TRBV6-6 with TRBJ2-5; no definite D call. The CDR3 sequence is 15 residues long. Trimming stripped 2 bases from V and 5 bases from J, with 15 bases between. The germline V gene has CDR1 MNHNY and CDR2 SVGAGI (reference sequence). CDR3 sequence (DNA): TGTGCCAGCAGTTACGGTAGTCATACCTCGGAGACCCAGTACTTC. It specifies CASSYGSHTSETQYF.

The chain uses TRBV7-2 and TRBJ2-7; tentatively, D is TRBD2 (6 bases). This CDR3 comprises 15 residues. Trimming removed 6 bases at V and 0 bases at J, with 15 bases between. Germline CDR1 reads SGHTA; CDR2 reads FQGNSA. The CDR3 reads CASRSEGWGSYEQYF. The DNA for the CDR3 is TGTGCCAGCAGGTCGGAGGGGTGGGGCTCCTACGAGCAGTACTTC.

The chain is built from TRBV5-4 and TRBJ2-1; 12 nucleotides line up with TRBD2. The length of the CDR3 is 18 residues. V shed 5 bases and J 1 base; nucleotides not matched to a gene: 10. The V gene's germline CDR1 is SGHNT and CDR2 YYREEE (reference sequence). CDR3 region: CASRIRSTSGGSYNEQFF. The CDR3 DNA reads TGTGCCAGCAGGATACGTTCGACTAGCGGGGGATCCTACAATGAGCAGTTCTTC.

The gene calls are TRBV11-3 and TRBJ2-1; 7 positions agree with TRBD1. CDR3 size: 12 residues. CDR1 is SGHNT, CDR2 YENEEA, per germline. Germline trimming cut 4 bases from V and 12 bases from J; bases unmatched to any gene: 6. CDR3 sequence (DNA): TGTGCCAGCAGCTCGTTGACAGGGCTGCAGTTCTTC. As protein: CASSSLTGLQFF.

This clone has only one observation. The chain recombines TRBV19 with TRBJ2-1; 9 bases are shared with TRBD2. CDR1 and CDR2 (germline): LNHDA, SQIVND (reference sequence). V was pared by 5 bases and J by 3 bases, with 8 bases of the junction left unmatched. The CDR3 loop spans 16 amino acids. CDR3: CASSGVAGDRYNEQFF. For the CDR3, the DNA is TGTGCCAGTAGTGGAGTAGCGGGAGATCGCTACAATGAGCAGTTCTTC.

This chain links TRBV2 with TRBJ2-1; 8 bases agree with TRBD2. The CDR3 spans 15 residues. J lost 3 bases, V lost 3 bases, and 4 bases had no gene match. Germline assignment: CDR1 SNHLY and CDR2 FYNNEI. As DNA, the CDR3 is TGTGCCAGCAGTGACAGCGGGAGTTTCTACAATGAGCAGTTCTTC. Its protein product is CASSDSGSFYNEQFF.

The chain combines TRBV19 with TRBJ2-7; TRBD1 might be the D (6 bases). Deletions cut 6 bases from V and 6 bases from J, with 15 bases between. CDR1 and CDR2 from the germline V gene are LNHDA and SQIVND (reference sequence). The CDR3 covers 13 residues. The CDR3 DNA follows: TGTGCCAGTAGAACCACAGGGTCCGGCGAGCAGTACTTC. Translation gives CASRTTGSGEQYF. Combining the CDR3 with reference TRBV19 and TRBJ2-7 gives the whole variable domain DGGITQSPKYLFRKEGQNVTLSCEQNLNHDAMYWYRQDPGQGLRLIYYSQIVNDFQKGDIAEGYSVSREKKESFPLTVTSAQKNPTAFYLCASRTTGSGEQYFGPGTRLTVT.

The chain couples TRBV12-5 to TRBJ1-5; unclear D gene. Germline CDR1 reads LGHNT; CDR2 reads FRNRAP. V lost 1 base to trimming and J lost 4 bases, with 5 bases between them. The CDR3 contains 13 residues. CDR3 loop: CASGLGPNQPQHF. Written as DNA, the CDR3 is TGTGCTAGTGGTTTGGGGCCGAATCAGCCCCAGCATTTT. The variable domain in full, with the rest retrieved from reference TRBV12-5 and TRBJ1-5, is DARVTQTPRHKVTEMGQEVTMRCQPILGHNTVFWYRQTMMQGLELLAYFRNRAPLDDSGMPKDRFSAEMPDATLATLKIQPSEPRDSAVYFCASGLGPNQPQHFGDGTRLSIL.

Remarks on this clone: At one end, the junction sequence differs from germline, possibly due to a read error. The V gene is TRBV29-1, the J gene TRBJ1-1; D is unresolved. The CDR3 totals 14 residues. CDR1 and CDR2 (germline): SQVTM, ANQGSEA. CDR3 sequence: CSVAGGTGNSEAFF. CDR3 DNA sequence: TGCAGCGTCGCAGGTGGAACCGGGAACTCTGAAGCTTTCTTT.

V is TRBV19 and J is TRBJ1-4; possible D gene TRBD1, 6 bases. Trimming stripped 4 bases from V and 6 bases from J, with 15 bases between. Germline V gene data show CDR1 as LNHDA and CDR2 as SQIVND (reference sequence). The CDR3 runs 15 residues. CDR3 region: CASSSRRGLDEKLFF. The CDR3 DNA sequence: TGTGCCAGTAGTAGCCGCAGGGGCTTGGATGAAAAACTGTTTTTT.

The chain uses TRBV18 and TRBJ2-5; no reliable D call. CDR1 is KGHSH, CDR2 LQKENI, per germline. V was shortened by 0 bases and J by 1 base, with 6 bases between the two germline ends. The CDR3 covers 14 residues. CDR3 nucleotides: TGTGCCAGCTCACCACCGTCCCTCCAAGAGACCCAGTACTTC. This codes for CASSPPSLQETQYF.

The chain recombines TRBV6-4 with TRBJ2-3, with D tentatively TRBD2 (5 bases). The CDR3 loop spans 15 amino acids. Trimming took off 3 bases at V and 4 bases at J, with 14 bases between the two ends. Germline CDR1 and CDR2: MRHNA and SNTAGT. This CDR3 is CASSESPLSADTQYF. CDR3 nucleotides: TGTGCCAGCAGTGAGAGCCCCCTTAGCGCAGATACGCAGTATTTT.

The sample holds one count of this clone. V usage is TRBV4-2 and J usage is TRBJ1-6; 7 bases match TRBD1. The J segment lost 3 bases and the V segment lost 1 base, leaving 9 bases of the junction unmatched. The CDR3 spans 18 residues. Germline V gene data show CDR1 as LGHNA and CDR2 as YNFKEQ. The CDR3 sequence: CASSQVGLGGRYNSPLHF. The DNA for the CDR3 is TGTGCCAGCAGCCAAGTGGGTTTAGGGGGCCGCTATAATTCACCCCTCCACTTT.